This T cell receptor (beta chain) was observed in a study of patients and donors after allogeneic stem cell transplantation (dated by TCRdb to the early 2020s). From V the trimming removes 7 bases and from J it removes 5 bases, while the gene matches leave 7 bases of the junction unaccounted for. From a lookup of the germline V gene (reference sequence), CDR1 and CDR2 are MNHNY and SVGAGI. The CDR3 numbers 15 residues from cysteine through phenylalanine. Only the CDR3 DNA stays, 45 bases, in frame from base 1. Libraries were prepared through RT-PCR. These reads were obtained on a NextSeq 550. Clones were called with MiXCR by TCRdb after fastp trimmed the public reads at Q25, and only in-frame beta chains were retained. Duplicate CDR3 protein sequences are folded into a single record with the most common DNA and genes. This sample lists some 200,000 distinct CDR3 sequences; around two fifths were detected once. About 35% of the sample lies in the top ten.

Remarks on this clonotype: Its antigen is not yet known. No base quality values were provided; no much bigger clone lies one nucleotide off.

The sample taken for sequencing was blood, either unsorted or a sorted T cell fraction (not recorded which). The chain links TRBV6-6 with TRBJ1-6, and 8 junctional nucleotides match TRBD1. The sequence derives from a human donor who was either an allogeneic HSCT recipient or a stem cell or donor lymphocyte infusion donor (not recorded which). It is not recorded whose cells these are; they may come from a transplant donor. The DNA sequence follows: TGTGCCAGCACTCTTCGGGGACAGGATAATTCACCCCTCCACTTT. This encodes CASTLRGQDNSPLHF.